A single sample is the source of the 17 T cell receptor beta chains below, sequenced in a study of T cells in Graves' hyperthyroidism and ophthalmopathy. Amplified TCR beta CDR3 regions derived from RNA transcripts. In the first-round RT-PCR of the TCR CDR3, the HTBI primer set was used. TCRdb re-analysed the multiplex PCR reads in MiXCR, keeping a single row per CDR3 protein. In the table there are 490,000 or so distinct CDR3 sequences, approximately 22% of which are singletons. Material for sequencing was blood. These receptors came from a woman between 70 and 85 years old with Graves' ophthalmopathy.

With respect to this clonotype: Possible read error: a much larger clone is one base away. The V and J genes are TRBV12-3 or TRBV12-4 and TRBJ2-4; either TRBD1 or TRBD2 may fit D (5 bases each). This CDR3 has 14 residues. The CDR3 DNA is TGTGCCAGCGGTTTGAGGGGTGGGGTGGACATTCAGTACTTC. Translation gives CASGLRGGVDIQYF.

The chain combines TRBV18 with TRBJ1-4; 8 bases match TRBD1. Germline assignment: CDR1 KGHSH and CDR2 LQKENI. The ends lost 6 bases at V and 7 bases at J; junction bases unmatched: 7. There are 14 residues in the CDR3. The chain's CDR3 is CASSTGGGAEKLFF. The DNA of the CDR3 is TGTGCCAGCTCTACAGGGGGAGGTGCTGAAAAACTGTTTTTT.

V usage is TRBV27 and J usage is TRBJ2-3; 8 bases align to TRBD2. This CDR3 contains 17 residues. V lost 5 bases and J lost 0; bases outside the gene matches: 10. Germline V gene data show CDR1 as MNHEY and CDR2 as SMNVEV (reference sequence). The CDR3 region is CASSRRGGAGSTDTQYF. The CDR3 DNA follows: TGTGCCAGCAGTCGCCGGGGGGGAGCGGGGAGCACAGATACGCAGTATTTT.

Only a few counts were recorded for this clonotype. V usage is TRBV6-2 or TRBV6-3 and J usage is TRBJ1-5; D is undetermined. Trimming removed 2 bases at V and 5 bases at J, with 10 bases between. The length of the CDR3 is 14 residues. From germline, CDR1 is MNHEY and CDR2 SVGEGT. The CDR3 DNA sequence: TGTGCCAGCAGTTACGAAAGCAGTTATCAGCCCCAGCATTTT. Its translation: CASSYESSYQPQHF.

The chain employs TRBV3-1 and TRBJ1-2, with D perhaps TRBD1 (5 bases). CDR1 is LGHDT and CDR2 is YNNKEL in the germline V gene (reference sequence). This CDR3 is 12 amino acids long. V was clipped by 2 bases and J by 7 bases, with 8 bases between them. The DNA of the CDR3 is TGTGCCAGCAGCCAAATGGGACCTGGCTACACCTTC. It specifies CASSQMGPGYTF.

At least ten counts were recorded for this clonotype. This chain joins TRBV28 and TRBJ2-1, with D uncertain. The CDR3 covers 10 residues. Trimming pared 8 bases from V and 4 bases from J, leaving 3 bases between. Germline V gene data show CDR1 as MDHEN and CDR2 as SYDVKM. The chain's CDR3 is CASGYNEQFF. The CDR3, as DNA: TGTGCCAGCGGGTACAATGAGCAGTTCTTC. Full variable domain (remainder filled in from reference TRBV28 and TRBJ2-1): DVKVTQSSRYLVKRTGEKVFLECVQDMDHENMFWYRQDPGLGLRLIYFSYDVKMKEKGDIPEGYSVSREKKERFSLILESASTNQTSMYLCASGYNEQFFGPGTRLTVL.

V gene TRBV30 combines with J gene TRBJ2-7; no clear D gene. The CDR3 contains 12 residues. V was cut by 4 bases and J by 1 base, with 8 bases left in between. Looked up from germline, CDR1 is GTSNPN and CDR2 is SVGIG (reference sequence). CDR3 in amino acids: CAWTQTSYEQYF. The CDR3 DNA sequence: TGTGCCTGGACCCAGACTTCCTACGAGCAGTACTTC.

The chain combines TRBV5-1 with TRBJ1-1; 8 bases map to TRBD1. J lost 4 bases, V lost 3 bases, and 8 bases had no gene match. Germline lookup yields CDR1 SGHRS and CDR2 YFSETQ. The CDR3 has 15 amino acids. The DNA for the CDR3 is TGCGCCAGCAGCTGGACACGGACAGGGTCCACTGAAGCTTTCTTT. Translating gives CASSWTRTGSTEAFF.

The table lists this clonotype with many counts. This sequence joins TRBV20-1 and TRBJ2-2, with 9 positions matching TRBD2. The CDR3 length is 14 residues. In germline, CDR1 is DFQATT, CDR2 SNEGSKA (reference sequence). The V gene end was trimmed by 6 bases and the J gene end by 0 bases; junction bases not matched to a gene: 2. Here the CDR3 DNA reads TGCAGTGCCTTAGCGGGAGCGAACACCGGGGAGCTGTTTTTT. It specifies CSALAGANTGELFF.

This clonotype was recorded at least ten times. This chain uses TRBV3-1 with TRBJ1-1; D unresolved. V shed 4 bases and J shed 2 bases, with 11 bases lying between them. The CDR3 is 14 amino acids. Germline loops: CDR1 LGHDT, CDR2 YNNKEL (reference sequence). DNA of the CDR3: TGTGCCAGCAGCCGCCCGGACCTCAACACTGAAGCTTTCTTT. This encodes CASSRPDLNTEAFF.

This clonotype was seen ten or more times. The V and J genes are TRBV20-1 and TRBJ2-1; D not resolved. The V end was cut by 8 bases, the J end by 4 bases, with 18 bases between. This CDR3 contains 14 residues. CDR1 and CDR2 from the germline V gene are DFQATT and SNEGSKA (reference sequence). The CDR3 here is CSLQPKGAYNEQFF. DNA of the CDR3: TGCAGTCTCCAACCGAAGGGTGCGTACAATGAGCAGTTCTTC.

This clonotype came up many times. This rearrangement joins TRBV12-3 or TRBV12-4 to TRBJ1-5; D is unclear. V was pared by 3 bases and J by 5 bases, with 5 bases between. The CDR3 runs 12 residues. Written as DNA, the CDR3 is TGTGCCAGCAGTTTGGTTTATCAGCCCCAGCATTTT. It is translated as CASSLVYQPQHF.

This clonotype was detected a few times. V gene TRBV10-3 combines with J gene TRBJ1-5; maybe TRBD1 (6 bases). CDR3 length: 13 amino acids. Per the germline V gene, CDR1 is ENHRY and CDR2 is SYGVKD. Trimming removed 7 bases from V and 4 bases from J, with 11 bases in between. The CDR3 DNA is TGTGCCATCAAGGGGGGCCTTAATCAGCCCCAGCATTTT. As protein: CAIKGGLNQPQHF.

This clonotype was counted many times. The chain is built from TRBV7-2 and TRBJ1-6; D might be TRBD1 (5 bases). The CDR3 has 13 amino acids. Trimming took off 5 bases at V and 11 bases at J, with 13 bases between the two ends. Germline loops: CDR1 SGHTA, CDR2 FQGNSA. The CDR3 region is CASSPWDGAPLHF. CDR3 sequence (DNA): TGTGCCAGCAGCCCTTGGGACGGAGCACCCCTCCACTTT.

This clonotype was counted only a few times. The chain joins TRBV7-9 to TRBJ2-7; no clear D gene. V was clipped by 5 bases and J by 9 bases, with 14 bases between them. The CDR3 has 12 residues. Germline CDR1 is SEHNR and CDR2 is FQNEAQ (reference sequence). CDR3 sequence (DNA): TGTGCCAGCAGCCTCGGGCGATCGTGGCAGTACTTC. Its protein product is CASSLGRSWQYF.

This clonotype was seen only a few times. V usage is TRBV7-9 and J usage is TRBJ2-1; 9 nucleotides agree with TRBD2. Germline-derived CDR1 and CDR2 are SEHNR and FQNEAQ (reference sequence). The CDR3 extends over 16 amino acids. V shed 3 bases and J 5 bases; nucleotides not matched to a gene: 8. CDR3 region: CASSFYAGGPDNEQFF. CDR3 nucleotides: TGTGCCAGCAGCTTCTATGCGGGAGGGCCGGACAATGAGCAGTTCTTC.

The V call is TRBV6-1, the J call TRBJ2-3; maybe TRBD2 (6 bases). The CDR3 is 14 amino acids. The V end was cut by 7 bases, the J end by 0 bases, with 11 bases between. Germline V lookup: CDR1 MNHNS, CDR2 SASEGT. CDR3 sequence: CASTRGSSTDTQYF. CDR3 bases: TGTGCCAGCACCCGGGGGAGTAGCACAGATACGCAGTATTTT.